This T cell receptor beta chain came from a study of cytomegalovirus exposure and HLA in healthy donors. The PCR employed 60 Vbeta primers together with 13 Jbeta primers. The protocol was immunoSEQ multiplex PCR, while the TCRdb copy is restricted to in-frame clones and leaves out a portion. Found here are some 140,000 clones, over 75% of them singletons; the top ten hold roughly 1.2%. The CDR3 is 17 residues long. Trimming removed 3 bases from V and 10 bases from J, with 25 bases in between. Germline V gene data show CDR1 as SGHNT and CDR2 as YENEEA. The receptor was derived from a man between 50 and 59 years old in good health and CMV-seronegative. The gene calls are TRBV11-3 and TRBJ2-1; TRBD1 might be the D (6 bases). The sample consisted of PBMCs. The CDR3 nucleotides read TGTGCCAGCAGCTTCGCAGGGGCAAATTTACTACAGGGAGAGCAGTTCTTC. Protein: CASSFAGANLLQGEQFF.